This TCR beta chain was captured in a study of preoperative IRX-2 immunotherapy in early breast cancer. Some clones are missing from TCRdb's copy, which holds only in-frame ones; the method was immunoSEQ multiplex PCR. The sample has approximately 100,000 clones, roughly 85% seen once. The CDR3 has 15 residues. Trimming took 4 bases from V and 5 from J, leaving 15 bases between them. Germline V CDR1 and CDR2: LNHDA, SQIVND (reference sequence). Regarding treatment: preoperative locoregional IRX-2 cytokine immunotherapy. Sequencing used tumor tissue, obtained after IRX-2 immunotherapy. The J gene is TRBJ1-5, the V gene TRBV19; D perhaps matches TRBD1 (5 bases). The sequence derives from a human donor with breast cancer. The CDR3 region is CASSNRDAGDQPQHF. In nucleotides, the CDR3 is TGTGCCAGTAGTAACCGGGACGCGGGCGATCAGCCCCAGCATTTT. Looking up the rest from reference TRBV19 and TRBJ1-5 gives the full variable domain: DGGITQSPKYLFRKEGQNVTLSCEQNLNHDAMYWYRQDPGQGLRLIYYSQIVNDFQKGDIAEGYSVSREKKESFPLTVTSAQKNPTAFYLCASSNRDAGDQPQHFGDGTRLSIL.